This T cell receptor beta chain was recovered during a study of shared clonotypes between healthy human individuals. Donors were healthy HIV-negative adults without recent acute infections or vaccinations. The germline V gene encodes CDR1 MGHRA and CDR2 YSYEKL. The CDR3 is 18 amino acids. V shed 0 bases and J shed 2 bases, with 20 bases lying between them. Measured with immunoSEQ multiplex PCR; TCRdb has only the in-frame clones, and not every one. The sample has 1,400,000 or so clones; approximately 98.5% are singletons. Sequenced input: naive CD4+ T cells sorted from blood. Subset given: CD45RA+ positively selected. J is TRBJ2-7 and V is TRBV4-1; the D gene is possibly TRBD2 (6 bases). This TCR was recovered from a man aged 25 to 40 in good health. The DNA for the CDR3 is TGCGCCAGCAGCCAAGATGGGGGGAGGAGTACGTTAACCTACGAGCAGTACTTC. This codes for CASSQDGGRSTLTYEQYF.